The source of this TCR beta chain is a study of siplizumab effects on memory and regulatory T cells. Overall study findings and caveats: Unstimulated subsets captured only a minor fraction of alloreactive clones. Major contributors to the alloresponse seemed to be naive T cells, which also appeared more diverse than memory cells.

Method: immunoSEQ multiplex PCR; TCRdb's copy keeps in-frame clones and lacks some. Of roughly 100,000 clones listed, about 94% are singletons. Notes on this clone: No antigen is known for it.

The CDR3 sequence is 15 residues long. Germline V CDR1 and CDR2: SGHAT, FQNNGV. Trimming shortened V by 5 bases and J by 1 base, and 12 bases separated the two germline ends. J is TRBJ2-1 and V is TRBV11-2; D perhaps matches TRBD1 (6 bases). The sequenced material came from Tregs sorted from blood. This receptor was identified in a human donor in good health. CDR3 nucleotides: TGTGCCAGCAGCATCAAAGGGGGTTCCTACAATGAGCAGTTCTTC. This sequence encodes CASSIKGGSYNEQFF.